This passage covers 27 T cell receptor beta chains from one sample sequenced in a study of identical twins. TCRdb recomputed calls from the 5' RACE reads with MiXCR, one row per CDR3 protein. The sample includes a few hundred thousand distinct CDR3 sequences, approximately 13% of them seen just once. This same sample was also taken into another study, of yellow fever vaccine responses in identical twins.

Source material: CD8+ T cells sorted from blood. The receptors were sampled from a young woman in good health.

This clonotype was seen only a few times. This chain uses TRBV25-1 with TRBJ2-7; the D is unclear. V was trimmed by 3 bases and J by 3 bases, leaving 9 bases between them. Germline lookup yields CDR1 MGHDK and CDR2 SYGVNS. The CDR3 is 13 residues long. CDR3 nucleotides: TGTGCCAGCAGTGATCGACAAGACTACGAGCAGTACTTC. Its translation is CASSDRQDYEQYF.

The CDR3 is CASSLGLWTETDNEQFF. CDR3 nucleotide sequence: TGTGCCAGCAGCTTAGGTCTATGGACAGAGACAGACAATGAGCAGTTCTTC. The chain is built from TRBV7-8 and TRBJ2-1, with a possible D match to TRBD1 (6 bases). The CDR3 consists of 17 residues. CDR1 SGHVS and CDR2 FQNEAQ come from the germline V gene. V gave up 1 base and J gave up 5 bases, with 18 bases separating them. Full variable domain (outside the CDR3, taken from reference TRBV7-8 and TRBJ2-1): GAGVSQSPRYKVAKRGQDVALRCDPISGHVSLFWYQQALGQGPEFLTYFQNEAQLDKSGLPSDRFFAERPEGSVSTLKIQRTQQEDSAVYLCASSLGLWTETDNEQFFGPGTRLTVL.

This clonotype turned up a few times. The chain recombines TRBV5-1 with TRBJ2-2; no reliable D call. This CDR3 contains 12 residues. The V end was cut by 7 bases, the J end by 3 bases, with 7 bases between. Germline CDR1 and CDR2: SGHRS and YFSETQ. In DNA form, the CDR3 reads TGCGCCAGCGACAAAGACACCGGGGAGCTGTTTTTT. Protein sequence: CASDKDTGELFF.

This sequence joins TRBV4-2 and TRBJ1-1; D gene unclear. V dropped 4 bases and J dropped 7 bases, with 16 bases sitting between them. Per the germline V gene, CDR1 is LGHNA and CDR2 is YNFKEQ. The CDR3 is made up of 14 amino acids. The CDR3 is CASSPELLGVEAFF. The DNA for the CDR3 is TGTGCCAGCAGCCCCGAACTACTGGGTGTTGAAGCTTTCTTT.

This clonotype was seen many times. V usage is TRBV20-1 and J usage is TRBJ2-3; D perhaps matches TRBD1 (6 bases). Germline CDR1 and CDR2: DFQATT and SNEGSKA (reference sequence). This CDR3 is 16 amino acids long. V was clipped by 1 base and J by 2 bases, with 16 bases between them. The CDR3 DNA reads TGCAGTGCTAGAGCCTACCGGGACAAAAACACAGATACGCAGTATTTT. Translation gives CSARAYRDKNTDTQYF.

CDR3: CASREVAGELFF. The CDR3 nucleotides read TGTGCCAGCAGAGAGGTTGCCGGGGAGCTGTTTTTT. The V and J genes are TRBV2 and TRBJ2-2, with no clear D. The length of the CDR3 is 12 residues. V gave up 6 bases and J gave up 6 bases, with 8 bases separating them. Germline CDR1 and CDR2: SNHLY and FYNNEI.

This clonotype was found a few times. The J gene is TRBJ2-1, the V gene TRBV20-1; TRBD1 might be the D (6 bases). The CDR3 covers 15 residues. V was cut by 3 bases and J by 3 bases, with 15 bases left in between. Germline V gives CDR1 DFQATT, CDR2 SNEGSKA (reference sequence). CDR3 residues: CSARSGDLYYNEQFF. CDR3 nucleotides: TGCAGTGCTAGGTCAGGGGACCTCTACTACAATGAGCAGTTCTTC.

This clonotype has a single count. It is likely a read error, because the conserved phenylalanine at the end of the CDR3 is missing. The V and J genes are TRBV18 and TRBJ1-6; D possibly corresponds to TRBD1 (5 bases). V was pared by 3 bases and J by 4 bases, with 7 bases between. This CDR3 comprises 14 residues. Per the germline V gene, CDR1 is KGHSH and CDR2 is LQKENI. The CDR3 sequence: CASSPGGYNSPLHS. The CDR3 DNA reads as TGTGCCAGCTCACCCGGGGGGTATAATTCACCCCTCCACTCT.

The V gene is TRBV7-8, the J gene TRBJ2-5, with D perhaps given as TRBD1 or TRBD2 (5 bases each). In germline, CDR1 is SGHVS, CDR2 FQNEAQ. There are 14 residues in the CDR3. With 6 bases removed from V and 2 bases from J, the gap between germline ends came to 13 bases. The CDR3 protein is CASRTGTYQETQYF. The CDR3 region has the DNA TGTGCCAGCAGAACCGGGACGTATCAAGAGACCCAGTACTTC.

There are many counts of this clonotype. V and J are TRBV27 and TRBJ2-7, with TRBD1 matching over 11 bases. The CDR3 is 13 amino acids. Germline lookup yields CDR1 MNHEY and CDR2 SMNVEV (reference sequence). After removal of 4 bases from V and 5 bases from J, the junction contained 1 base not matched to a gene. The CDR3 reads CASSWTGGHEQYV. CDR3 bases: TGTGCCAGCAGTTGGACAGGGGGCCACGAGCAGTACGTC.

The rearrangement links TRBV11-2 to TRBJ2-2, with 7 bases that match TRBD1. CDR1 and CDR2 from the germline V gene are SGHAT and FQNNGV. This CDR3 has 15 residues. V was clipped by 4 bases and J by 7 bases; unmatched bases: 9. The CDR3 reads CASSSRDRGGGELFF. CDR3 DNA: TGTGCCAGCAGCTCCCGGGACAGAGGGGGCGGGGAGCTGTTTTTT.

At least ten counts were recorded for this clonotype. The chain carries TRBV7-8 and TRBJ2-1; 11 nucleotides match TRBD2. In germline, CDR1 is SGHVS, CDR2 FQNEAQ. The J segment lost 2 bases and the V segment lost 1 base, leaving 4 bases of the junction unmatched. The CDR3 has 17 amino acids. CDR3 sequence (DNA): TGTGCCAGCAGCTTAGAGGCTAGCGGGGGGCCCTACAATGAGCAGTTCTTC. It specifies CASSLEASGGPYNEQFF.

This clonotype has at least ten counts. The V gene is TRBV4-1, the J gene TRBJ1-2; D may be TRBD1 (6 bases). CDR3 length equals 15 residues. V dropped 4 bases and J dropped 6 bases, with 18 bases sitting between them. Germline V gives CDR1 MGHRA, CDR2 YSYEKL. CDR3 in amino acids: CASSPPVLAGDGYTF. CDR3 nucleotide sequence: TGCGCCAGCAGCCCCCCAGTTCTAGCAGGGGATGGCTACACCTTC.

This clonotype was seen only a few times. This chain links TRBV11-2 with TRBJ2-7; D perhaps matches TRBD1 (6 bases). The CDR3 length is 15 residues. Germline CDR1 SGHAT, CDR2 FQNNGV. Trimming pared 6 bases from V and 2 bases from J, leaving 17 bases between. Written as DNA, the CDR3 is TGTGCCAGCAGGGGGGCGGATGGGGGTACCTACGAGCAGTACTTC. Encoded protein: CASRGADGGTYEQYF.

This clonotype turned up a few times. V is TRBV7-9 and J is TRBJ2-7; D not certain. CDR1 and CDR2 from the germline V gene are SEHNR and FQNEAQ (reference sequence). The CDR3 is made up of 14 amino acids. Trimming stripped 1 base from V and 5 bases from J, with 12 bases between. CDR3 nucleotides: TGTGCCAGCAGCTTAGGTGGTGACATGGACGAGCAGTACGTC. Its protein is CASSLGGDMDEQYV.

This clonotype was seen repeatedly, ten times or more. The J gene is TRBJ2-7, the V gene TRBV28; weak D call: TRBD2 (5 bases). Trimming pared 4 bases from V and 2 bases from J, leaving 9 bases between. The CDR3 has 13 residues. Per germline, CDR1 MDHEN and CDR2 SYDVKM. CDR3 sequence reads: CASSSHGTYEQYF. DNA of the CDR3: TGTGCCAGCAGTTCACACGGGACCTACGAGCAGTACTTC.

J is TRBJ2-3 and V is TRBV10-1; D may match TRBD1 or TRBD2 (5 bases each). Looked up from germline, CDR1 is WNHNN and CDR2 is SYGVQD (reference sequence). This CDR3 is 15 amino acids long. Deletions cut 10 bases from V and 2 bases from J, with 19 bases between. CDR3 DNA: TGCGCCACAGCACCGGGACGGGACCACACAGATACGCAGTATTTT. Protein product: CATAPGRDHTDTQYF.

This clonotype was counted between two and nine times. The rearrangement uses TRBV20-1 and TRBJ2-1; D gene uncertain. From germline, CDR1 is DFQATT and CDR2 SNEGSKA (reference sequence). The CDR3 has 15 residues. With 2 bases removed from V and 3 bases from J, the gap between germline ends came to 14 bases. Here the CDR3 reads CSARSPPTDYNEQFF. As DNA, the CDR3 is TGCAGTGCTAGAAGTCCCCCTACTGACTACAATGAGCAGTTCTTC.

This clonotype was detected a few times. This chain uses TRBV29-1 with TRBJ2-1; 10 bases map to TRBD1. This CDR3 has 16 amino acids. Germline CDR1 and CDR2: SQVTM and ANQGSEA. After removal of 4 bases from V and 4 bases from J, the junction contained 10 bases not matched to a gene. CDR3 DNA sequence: TGCAGCGTTGTAGCAGGGACAGGGGATCGGTACAATGAGCAGTTCTTC. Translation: CSVVAGTGDRYNEQFF.

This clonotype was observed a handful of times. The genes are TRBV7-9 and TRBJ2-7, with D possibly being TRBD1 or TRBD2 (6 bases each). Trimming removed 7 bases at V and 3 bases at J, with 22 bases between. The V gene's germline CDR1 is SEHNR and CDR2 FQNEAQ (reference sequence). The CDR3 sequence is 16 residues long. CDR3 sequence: CASTPPPRGPGYEQYF. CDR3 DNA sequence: TGTGCCAGCACCCCGCCCCCCCGGGGGCCCGGCTACGAGCAGTACTTC.

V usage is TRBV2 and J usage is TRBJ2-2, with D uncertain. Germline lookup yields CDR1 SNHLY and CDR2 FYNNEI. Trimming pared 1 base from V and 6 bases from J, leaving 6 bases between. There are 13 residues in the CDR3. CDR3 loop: CASSEGWAGELFF. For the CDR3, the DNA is TGTGCCAGCAGTGAAGGCTGGGCCGGGGAGCTGTTTTTT.

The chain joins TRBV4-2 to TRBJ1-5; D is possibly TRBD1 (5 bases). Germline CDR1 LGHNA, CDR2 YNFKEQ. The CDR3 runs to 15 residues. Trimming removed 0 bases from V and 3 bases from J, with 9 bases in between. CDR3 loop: CASSQDEGLNQPQHF. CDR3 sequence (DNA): TGTGCCAGCAGCCAAGATGAGGGGCTCAATCAGCCCCAGCATTTT.

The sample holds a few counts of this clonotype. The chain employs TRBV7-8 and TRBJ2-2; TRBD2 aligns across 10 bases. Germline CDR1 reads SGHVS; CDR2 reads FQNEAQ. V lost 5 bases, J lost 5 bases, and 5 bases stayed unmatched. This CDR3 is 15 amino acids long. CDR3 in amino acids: CASSPGLAQTGELFF. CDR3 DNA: TGTGCCAGCAGCCCGGGACTAGCGCAGACCGGGGAGCTGTTTTTT.

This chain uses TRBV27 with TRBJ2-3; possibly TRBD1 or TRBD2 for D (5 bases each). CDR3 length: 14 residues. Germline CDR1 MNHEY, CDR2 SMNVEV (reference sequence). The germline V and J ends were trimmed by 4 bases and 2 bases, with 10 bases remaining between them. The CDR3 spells CASSSGTPTDTQYF. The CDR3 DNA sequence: TGTGCCAGCAGTTCCGGGACCCCCACAGATACGCAGTATTTT.

The DNA for the CDR3 is TGTGCCAGCAGCCCCCGACTAAGGTCGCCGTGGGATGAGCAGTTCTTC. Protein product: CASSPRLRSPWDEQFF. The chain couples TRBV6-1 to TRBJ2-1; tentatively, D is TRBD2 (5 bases). The CDR3 spans 16 residues. CDR1 MNHNS and CDR2 SASEGT come from the germline V gene. Between the trimmed V and J ends, which lost 6 bases and 8 bases, there was a span of 23 bases.

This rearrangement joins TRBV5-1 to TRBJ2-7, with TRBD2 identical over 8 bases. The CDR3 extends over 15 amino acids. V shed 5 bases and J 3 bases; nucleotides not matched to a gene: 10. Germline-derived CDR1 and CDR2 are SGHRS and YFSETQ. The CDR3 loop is CASRVDWSGSYEQYF. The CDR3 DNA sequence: TGCGCCAGCAGAGTAGATTGGAGCGGGAGCTACGAGCAGTACTTC.

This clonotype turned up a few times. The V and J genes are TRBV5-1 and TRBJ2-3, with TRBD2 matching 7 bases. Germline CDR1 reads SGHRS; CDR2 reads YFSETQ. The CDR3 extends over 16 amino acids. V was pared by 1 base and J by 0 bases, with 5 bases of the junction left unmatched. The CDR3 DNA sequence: TGCGCCAGCAGCTTGATGGCTAGCGGTAGCACAGATACGCAGTATTTT. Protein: CASSLMASGSTDTQYF.